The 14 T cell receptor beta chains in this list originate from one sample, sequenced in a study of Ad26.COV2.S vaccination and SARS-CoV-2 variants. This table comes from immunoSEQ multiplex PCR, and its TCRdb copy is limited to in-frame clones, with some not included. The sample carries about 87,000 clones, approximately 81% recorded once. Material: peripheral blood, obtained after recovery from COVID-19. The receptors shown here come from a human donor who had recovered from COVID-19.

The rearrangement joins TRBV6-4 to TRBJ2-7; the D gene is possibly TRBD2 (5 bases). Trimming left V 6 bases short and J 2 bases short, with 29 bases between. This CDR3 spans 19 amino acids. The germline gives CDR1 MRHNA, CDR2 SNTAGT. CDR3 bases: TGTGCCAGCAGGTGCCCAATCACAAAAGGAGGACGGCTTACCTACGAGCAGTACTTC. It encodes CASRCPITKGGRLTYEQYF.

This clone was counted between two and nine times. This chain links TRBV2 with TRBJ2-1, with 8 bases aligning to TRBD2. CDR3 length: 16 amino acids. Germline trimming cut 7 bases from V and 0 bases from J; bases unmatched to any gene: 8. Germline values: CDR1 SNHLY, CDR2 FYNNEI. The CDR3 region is CASNRAGASSYNEQFF. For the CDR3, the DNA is TGTGCCAGCAATCGAGCGGGAGCTAGCTCCTACAATGAGCAGTTCTTC.

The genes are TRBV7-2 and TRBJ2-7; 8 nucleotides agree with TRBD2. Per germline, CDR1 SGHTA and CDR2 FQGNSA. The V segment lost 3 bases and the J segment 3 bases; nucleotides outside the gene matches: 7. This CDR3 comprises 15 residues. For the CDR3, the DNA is TGTGCCAGCAGCTTCGTTAGCGGGGCCCTCTACGAGCAGTACTTC. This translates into CASSFVSGALYEQYF.

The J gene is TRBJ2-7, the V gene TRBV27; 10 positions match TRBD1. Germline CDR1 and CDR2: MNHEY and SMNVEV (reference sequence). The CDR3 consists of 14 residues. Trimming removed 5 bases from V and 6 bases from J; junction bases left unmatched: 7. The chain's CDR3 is CASSLHGQGGEQYF. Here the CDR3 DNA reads TGTGCCAGCAGTCTCCACGGACAGGGGGGCGAGCAGTACTTC.

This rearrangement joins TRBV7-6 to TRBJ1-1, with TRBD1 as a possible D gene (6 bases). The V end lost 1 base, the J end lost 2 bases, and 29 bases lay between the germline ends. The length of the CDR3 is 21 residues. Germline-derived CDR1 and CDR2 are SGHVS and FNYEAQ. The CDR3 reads CASSLGPMLRDTRRSNTEAFF. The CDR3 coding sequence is TGTGCCAGCAGCTTAGGACCGATGCTCCGGGACACAAGAAGATCAAACACTGAAGCTTTCTTT.

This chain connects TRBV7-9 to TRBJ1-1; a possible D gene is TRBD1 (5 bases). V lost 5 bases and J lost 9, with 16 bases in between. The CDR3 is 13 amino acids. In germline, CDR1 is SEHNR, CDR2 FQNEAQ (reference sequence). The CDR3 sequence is CASSPGRSWQAFF. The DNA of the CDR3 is TGTGCCAGCAGCCCGGGACGCTCTTGGCAAGCTTTCTTT. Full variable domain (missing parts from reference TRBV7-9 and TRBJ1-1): DTGVSQNPRHKITKRGQNVTFRCDPISEHNRLYWYRQTLGQGPEFLTYFQNEAQLEKSRLLSDRFSAERPKGSFSTLEIQRTEQGDSAMYLCASSPGRSWQAFFGQGTRLTVV.

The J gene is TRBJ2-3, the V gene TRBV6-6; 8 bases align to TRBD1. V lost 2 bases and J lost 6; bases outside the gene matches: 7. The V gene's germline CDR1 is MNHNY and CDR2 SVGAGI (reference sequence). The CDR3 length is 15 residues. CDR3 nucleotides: TGTGCCAGCAGTTACAGGCAGGGGGCCTACGATACGCAGTATTTT. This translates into CASSYRQGAYDTQYF.

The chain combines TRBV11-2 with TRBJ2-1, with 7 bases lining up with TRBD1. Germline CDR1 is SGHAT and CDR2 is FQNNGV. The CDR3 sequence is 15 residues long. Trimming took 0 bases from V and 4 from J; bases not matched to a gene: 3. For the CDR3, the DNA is TGTGCCAGCAGCTTAGATCTACAGGGGTACAATGAGCAGTTCTTC. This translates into CASSLDLQGYNEQFF.

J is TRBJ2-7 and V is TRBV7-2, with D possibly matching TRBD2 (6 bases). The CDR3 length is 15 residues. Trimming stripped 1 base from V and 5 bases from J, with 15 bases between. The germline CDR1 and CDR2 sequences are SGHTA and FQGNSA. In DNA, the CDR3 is TGTGCCAGCAGCTTAGGGGCTAGGGCGGGAAACGAGCAGTACTTC. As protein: CASSLGARAGNEQYF. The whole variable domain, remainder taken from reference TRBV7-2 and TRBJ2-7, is GAGVSQSPSNKVTEKGKDVELRCDPISGHTALYWYRQSLGQGLEFLIYFQGNSAPDKSGLPSDRFSAERTGGSVSTLTIQRTQQEDSAVYLCASSLGARAGNEQYFGPGTRLTVT.

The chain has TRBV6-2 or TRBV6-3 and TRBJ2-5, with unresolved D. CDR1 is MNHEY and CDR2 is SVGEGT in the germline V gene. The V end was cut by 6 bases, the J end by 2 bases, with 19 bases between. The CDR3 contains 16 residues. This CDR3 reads CASSLGSFLPQETQYF. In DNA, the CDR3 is TGTGCCAGCAGCCTCGGGTCGTTTTTACCTCAAGAGACCCAGTACTTC.

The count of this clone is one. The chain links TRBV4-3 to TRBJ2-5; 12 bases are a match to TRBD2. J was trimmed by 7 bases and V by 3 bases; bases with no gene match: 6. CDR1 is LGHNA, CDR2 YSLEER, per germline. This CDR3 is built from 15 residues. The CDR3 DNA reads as TGCGCCAGCAGCCAGACTAGCGGGAGAGGGGGGACCCAGTACTTC. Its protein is CASSQTSGRGGTQYF.

Here the CDR3 DNA reads TGTGCCAGCAGTCAAGCCGGGATTCTCACCGGGGAGCTGTTTTTT. This sequence encodes CASSQAGILTGELFF. The J gene is TRBJ2-2, the V gene TRBV7-2; weak D call: TRBD2 (5 bases). CDR1 SGHTA and CDR2 FQGNSA come from the germline V gene. V shed 6 bases and J shed 4 bases, with 15 bases lying between them. The CDR3 is made up of 15 amino acids.

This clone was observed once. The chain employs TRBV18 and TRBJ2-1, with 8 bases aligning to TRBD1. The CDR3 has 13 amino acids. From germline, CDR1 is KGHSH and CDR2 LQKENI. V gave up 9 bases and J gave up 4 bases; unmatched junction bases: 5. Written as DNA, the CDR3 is TGTGCCAGTCGACAGGGGCTATACAATGAGCAGTTCTTC. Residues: CASRQGLYNEQFF.

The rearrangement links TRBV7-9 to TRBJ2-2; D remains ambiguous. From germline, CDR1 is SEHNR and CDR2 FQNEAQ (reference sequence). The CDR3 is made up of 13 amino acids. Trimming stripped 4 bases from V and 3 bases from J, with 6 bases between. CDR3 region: CASSSRDTGELFF. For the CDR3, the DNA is TGTGCCAGCAGCTCCCGCGACACCGGGGAGCTGTTTTTT.